Listed below are T cell receptor beta chains from one sample, sequenced in a study of identical twins. TCRdb ran MiXCR on the 5' RACE reads and lists one entry per CDR3 protein. The top ten clones hold approximately 7.6% of a sample with about 340,000 distinct CDR3 sequences, 9% to 15% of them seen once. This same sample was also taken into another study, of yellow fever vaccine responses in identical twins.

The sample consisted of CD8+ T cells sorted from blood. The receptors stem from a woman between 18 and 29 years old in good health. Both conserved end residues are part of each CDR3. D genes are given only for firm matches. Size values are once, few and many counts, or a class for expanded clones, and some rows have none.

J gene,D gene,V gene,CDR3 length,clone size,CDR3 protein,CDR3 DNA
TRBJ2-3,TRBD2,TRBV14,15,NA,CASRSSGRATDTQYF,TGTGCCAGCAGGTCTAGCGGGAGGGCGACAGATACGCAGTATTTT
TRBJ1-2,NA,TRBV29-1,14,NA,CSVEGTGRGYGYTF,TGCAGCGTTGAAGGAACGGGACGGGGCTATGGCTACACCTTC
TRBJ2-7,NA,TRBV12-5,14,many,CASGIRVSSYEQYF,TGTGCTAGTGGTATCAGGGTAAGCTCCTACGAGCAGTACTTC
TRBJ2-2,NA,TRBV15,17,NA,CATSRDGAGTYTGELFF,TGTGCCACCAGCAGAGATGGAGCGGGTACCTACACCGGGGAGCTGTTTTTT
TRBJ2-5,TRBD2,TRBV20-1,15,few,CSARKLAGVQETQYF,TGCAGTGCTAGAAAACTAGCGGGAGTCCAAGAGACCCAGTACTTC
TRBJ2-5,NA,TRBV20-1,14,few,CSARDPGRWETQYF,TGCAGTGCTAGAGATCCCGGGAGATGGGAGACCCAGTACTTC
TRBJ2-2,NA,TRBV27,16,NA,CASSLGVLAETGELFF,TGTGCCAGCAGTTTAGGGGTGCTAGCTGAAACCGGGGAGCTGTTTTTT
TRBJ2-2,TRBD1,TRBV2,14,NA,CASSEGDRTGELFF,TGTGCCAGCAGTGAAGGGGACAGAACCGGGGAGCTGTTTTTT
TRBJ2-1,NA,TRBV10-2,16,few,CASSESSGPTYNEQFF,TGCGCCAGCAGTGAGTCAAGCGGGCCGACCTACAATGAGCAGTTCTTC
TRBJ2-7,TRBD1,TRBV28,15,few,CASSVMTGGSYEQYF,TGTGCCAGCAGTGTAATGACAGGGGGTAGCTACGAGCAGTACTTC
TRBJ2-1,NA,TRBV5-1,16,few,CASSPTTGYTYNEQFF,TGCGCCAGCAGCCCCACCACAGGGTATACCTACAATGAGCAGTTCTTC
TRBJ1-1,NA,TRBV19,15,NA,CASSPGVRLDPEAFF,TGTGCCAGTAGTCCAGGGGTCCGTTTAGACCCTGAAGCTTTCTTT
TRBJ2-3,NA,TRBV15,13,many,CATSIILGDTQYF,TGTGCCACCAGCATAATTCTGGGAGATACGCAGTATTTT
TRBJ2-7,TRBD2,TRBV2,14,NA,CASRTTSGRGEQYF,TGTGCCAGCAGAACGACTAGCGGGAGGGGCGAGCAGTACTTC
TRBJ1-4,NA,TRBV6-6,14,NA,CASRTRGANEKLFF,TGTGCCAGCAGGACTCGTGGAGCTAATGAAAAACTGTTTTTT
TRBJ2-2,NA,TRBV7-9,13,NA,CASSFDSPGELFF,TGTGCCAGCAGCTTCGATAGCCCCGGGGAGCTGTTTTTT
TRBJ2-7,TRBD1,TRBV29-1,15,many,CSVEDGGTGTSEQYF,TGCAGCGTTGAAGATGGGGGGACAGGGACCTCCGAGCAGTACTTC
TRBJ2-5,TRBD2,TRBV3-1,16,few,CASSQETSVREETQYF,TGTGCCAGCAGCCAAGAAACTAGCGTCAGGGAAGAGACCCAGTACTTC
TRBJ1-2,NA,TRBV7-9,12,many,CASSLYGGGYTF,TGTGCCAGCAGCTTATATGGAGGAGGCTACACCTTC
TRBJ1-2,NA,TRBV12-3/TRBV12-4,12,many,CASNRGLYGYTF,TGTGCCAGTAACCGGGGCCTCTATGGCTACACCTTC
TRBJ2-5,TRBD1,TRBV20-1,13,many,CSARDGTGETQYF,TGCAGTGCAAGAGACGGGACAGGGGAGACCCAGTACTTC
TRBJ2-1,TRBD2,TRBV6-2/TRBV6-3,15,NA,CASRVSGDLYNEQFF,TGTGCCAGCAGAGTTAGCGGGGACCTTTACAATGAGCAGTTCTTC
TRBJ2-7,NA,TRBV5-5,15,NA,CASSSQGSGTYEQYF,TGTGCCAGCAGCTCCCAGGGTAGCGGCACCTACGAGCAGTACTTC
TRBJ2-7,NA,TRBV2,13,NA,CASSVGSAYEQYF,TGTGCCAGCAGTGTTGGGTCTGCCTACGAGCAGTACTTC
TRBJ2-2,NA,TRBV12-3/TRBV12-4,16,few,CASTPREGAGTGELFF,TGTGCCAGCACTCCCCGCGAGGGGGCGGGGACCGGGGAGCTGTTTTTT
TRBJ1-1,NA,TRBV20-1,12,many,CSASRGNTEAFF,TGCAGTGCTAGTAGGGGGAACACTGAAGCTTTCTTT
TRBJ2-2,TRBD2,TRBV12-3/TRBV12-4,16,NA,CAIRKAGPSNTGELFF,TGTGCCATCCGCAAAGCGGGGCCTTCGAACACCGGGGAGCTGTTTTTT